This T cell receptor beta chain was captured in a study of identical twins. Overall study findings and caveats: Memory repertoires lacked the insertion deficit that abundant cord blood beta clonotypes showed. The study found that models underestimated out-of-frame TCR alpha sharing in monozygotic twins.

Template switching added a universal primer site; cDNA carried unique molecular identifiers. MiXCR, applied by TCRdb to the 5' RACE reads, yields one record per CDR3 protein. Among 1.5 million to 2 million distinct CDR3 sequences listed, roughly 35% were seen once. CDR1 is SGHVS and CDR2 is FNYEAQ in the germline V gene. V lost 2 bases to trimming and J lost 10 bases, with 9 bases between them. The CDR3 spans 12 residues. This clonotype has only a few counts. Its cognate antigen is unknown. Sequencing was done on a sample of cord blood. The chain combines TRBV7-6 with TRBJ2-1; D is unclear. The source is a newborn girl in good health. The CDR3 loop is CASSLISREQFF. The CDR3 region has the DNA TGTGCCAGCAGCTTAATTTCACGGGAGCAGTTCTTC.